These 9 T cell receptor beta chains share one sample of origin, sequenced in a study of shared clonotypes between healthy human individuals. Only in-frame clones appear in the TCRdb table, and some are missing; sequencing was by immunoSEQ multiplex PCR. The table records fewer than 1.6 million clones, 98% to 99% of them present only once. Input material: naive CD4+ T cells sorted from blood. Subset reported: CD45RA+ positively selected. These receptors originate from a man younger than 40 in good health.

The chain uses TRBV7-6 and TRBJ1-5; D remains unclear. This CDR3 region has 15 residues. Trimming stripped 5 bases from V and 0 bases from J, with 11 bases between. Per germline, CDR1 SGHVS and CDR2 FNYEAQ. DNA for the CDR3: TGTGCCAGCAGCCAAAGCGAGTATAGCAATCAGCCCCAGCATTTT. Amino acid sequence: CASSQSEYSNQPQHF.

The V and J genes are TRBV28 and TRBJ1-5; 7 nucleotides line up with TRBD1. The CDR3 is 14 amino acids. The germline gives CDR1 MDHEN, CDR2 SYDVKM. The junction had 5 bases not matched to a gene; V was cut back by 6 bases and J by 3 bases. CDR3 residues: CASREGQINQPQHF. The CDR3 bases are TGTGCCAGCAGAGAGGGACAGATCAATCAGCCCCAGCATTTT. Supplemented by reference TRBV28 and TRBJ1-5, the full variable domain reads DVKVTQSSRYLVKRTGEKVFLECVQDMDHENMFWYRQDPGLGLRLIYFSYDVKMKEKGDIPEGYSVSREKKERFSLILESASTNQTSMYLCASREGQINQPQHFGDGTRLSIL.

The rearrangement joins TRBV18 to TRBJ1-5; the match to TRBD1 covers 8 bases. V lost 3 bases to trimming and J lost 0 bases; unmatched junction nucleotides: 7. The germline CDR1 and CDR2 sequences are KGHSH and LQKENI. CDR3 length equals 17 residues. CDR3 region: CASSPTTGVYSNQPQHF. Here the CDR3 DNA reads TGTGCCAGCTCACCGACGACAGGGGTTTATAGCAATCAGCCCCAGCATTTT.

The chain is built from TRBV28 and TRBJ2-7, with TRBD2 identical over 12 bases. Germline-derived CDR1 and CDR2 are MDHEN and SYDVKM. The V segment lost 5 bases and the J segment 2 bases; nucleotides outside the gene matches: 7. The CDR3 has 16 residues. CDR3: CASSPTLAGGPYEQYF. Written as DNA, the CDR3 is TGTGCCAGCAGTCCAACCCTAGCGGGAGGGCCCTACGAGCAGTACTTC. The full variable domain, in which reference TRBV28 and TRBJ2-7 provide the parts outside the CDR3, is DVKVTQSSRYLVKRTGEKVFLECVQDMDHENMFWYRQDPGLGLRLIYFSYDVKMKEKGDIPEGYSVSREKKERFSLILESASTNQTSMYLCASSPTLAGGPYEQYFGPGTRLTVT.

This clone was observed a single time. The chain joins TRBV5-5 to TRBJ1-5, with D possibly being TRBD1 (5 bases). Trimming pared 3 bases from V and 4 bases from J, leaving 11 bases between. Germline V gene data show CDR1 as SGHKS and CDR2 as YYEKEE (reference sequence). This CDR3 has 14 residues. The CDR3: CASSSTGFNQPQHF. The CDR3 region has the DNA TGTGCCAGCAGCTCAACAGGATTTAATCAGCCCCAGCATTTT.

This sequence joins TRBV2 and TRBJ2-7, with 10 nucleotides matching TRBD1. The J segment lost 4 bases and the V segment lost 6 bases, leaving 18 bases of the junction unmatched. Germline CDR1 reads SNHLY; CDR2 reads FYNNEI. There are 18 residues in the CDR3. The CDR3 loop reads CASRDRGLTGRSTYEQYF. DNA of the CDR3: TGTGCCAGCAGAGACAGGGGGCTAACGGGGAGGTCTACTTACGAGCAGTACTTC.

The V gene is TRBV5-1, the J gene TRBJ1-4, with D maybe TRBD1 (5 bases). V lost 1 base, J lost 0 bases, and 19 bases lay in between. The CDR3 spans 19 residues. CDR1 and CDR2 (germline): SGHRS, YFSETQ. CDR3 DNA: TGCGCCAGCAGCTTGAATGTACAGGCGATACCTGCAACTAATGAAAAACTGTTTTTT. It codes for CASSLNVQAIPATNEKLFF.

The CDR3 sequence: CASSFPGSYEQYF. Written as DNA, the CDR3 is TGTGCCAGCAGCTTTCCAGGGTCCTACGAGCAGTACTTC. V usage is TRBV7-6 and J usage is TRBJ2-7; a weak D match, TRBD1 (5 bases). Germline V gene data show CDR1 as SGHVS and CDR2 as FNYEAQ. This CDR3 region has 13 residues. V was shortened by 3 bases and J by 1 base, with 7 bases between the two germline ends.

The gene calls are TRBV30 and TRBJ1-5; D might be TRBD1 (6 bases). V lost 0 bases and J 2 bases, leaving 11 bases between the germline ends. This CDR3 contains 15 residues. Germline V gene sequence: CDR1 GTSNPN, CDR2 SVGIG (reference sequence). The CDR3 nucleotides read TGTGCCTGGAGTGTGGGGGGGCGAGGCAATCAGCCCCAGCATTTT. Protein sequence: CAWSVGGRGNQPQHF.